This T cell receptor beta chain was found in a study of T cells in Graves' hyperthyroidism and ophthalmopathy. This clonotype was counted at least ten times. With 7 bases removed from V and 6 bases from J, the gap between germline ends came to 16 bases. The CDR3 spans 13 residues. Uncontrolled infection, other autoimmune disease, pregnancy and lactation each barred patients from inclusion. RNA transcripts yielded amplified TCR beta CDR3 regions. First-round RT-PCR targeting the TCR CDR3 was performed with the HTBI primer set. TCRdb processed the multiplex PCR reads anew with MiXCR; each CDR3 protein has one entry. The profile covers about 560,000 distinct CDR3 sequences, with approximately 15% appearing a single time and 18% taken by the ten largest.

The TCR was taken from a woman aged 18-35 years with Graves' hyperthyroidism. The chain uses TRBV12-3 or TRBV12-4 and TRBJ2-7, with a tentative D call TRBD2 (5 bases). Sequencing was done on a sample of blood. This CDR3 is CASTFGRVGEQYF. CDR3 nucleotide sequence: TGTGCCAGCACCTTCGGGCGGGTGGGCGAGCAGTACTTC.